A selection of T cell receptor beta chains follows, all from one sample in a study of patients and donors after allogeneic stem cell transplantation. TCRdb reprocessed the RT-PCR reads via MiXCR and lists one record per CDR3 protein. The sample records roughly 250,000 distinct CDR3 sequences, roughly 13% being singletons. The sequencing input was blood, either unsorted or a sorted T cell fraction (not recorded which). Receptors were obtained from a human donor who was either an allogeneic HSCT recipient or a stem cell or donor lymphocyte infusion donor (not recorded which). It is not recorded whose cells these are; they may come from a transplant donor. Each CDR3 is given with its conserved first and last residue. A D gene is named only where the DNA matches it firmly. Size tells how often a clone was seen (once, few, many) or the class of an expanded clone, and some rows leave it out.

v_call	j_call	clone_size	d_call	cdr3_aa	cdr3_nt
TRBV4-3	TRBJ1-1	few	NA	CASSQDLRATGGINTEAFF	TGCGCCAGCAGCCAAGATTTAAGGGCGACAGGAGGGATTAACACTGAAGCTTTCTTT
TRBV6-4	TRBJ2-3	NA	TRBD2	CASSALAGMTDTQYF	TGTGCCAGCAGTGCCCTAGCGGGAATGACAGATACGCAGTATTTT
TRBV7-8	TRBJ1-5	many	NA	CASSLLAVHSNQPQHF	TGTGCCAGCAGCTTATTAGCGGTACATAGCAATCAGCCCCAGCATTTT
TRBV29-1	TRBJ2-5	once	NA	CSVSEGRDLQETQYF	TGCAGCGTTAGTGAGGGACGGGACCTCCAAGAGACCCAGTACTTC
TRBV12-3/TRBV12-4	TRBJ2-2	few	NA	CASSYGRSWLDTGELFF	TGTGCCAGCAGCTATGGAAGAAGCTGGTTGGACACCGGGGAGCTGTTTTTT
TRBV19	TRBJ1-5	few	NA	CASSILRQVNQPQHF	TGTGCCAGTAGTATACTGAGACAGGTTAATCAGCCCCAGCATTTT
TRBV4-3	TRBJ2-1	few	NA	CASSQDPGNEQFF	TGCGCCAGCAGCCAAGATCCGGGAAATGAGCAGTTCTTC
TRBV10-3	TRBJ1-1	few	NA	CAISEMNKDAFF	TGTGCCATCAGTGAGATGAACAAGGATGCTTTCTTT
TRBV4-2	TRBJ1-2	few	TRBD1	CASSLWTGRNGYTF	TGTGCCAGCAGCCTTTGGACAGGTAGAAATGGCTACACCTTC
TRBV4-1	TRBJ1-4	NA	NA	CASSRSLNEKLFF	TGCGCCAGCAGCCGTAGCTTGAATGAAAAACTGTTTTTT
TRBV6-1	TRBJ1-1	few	NA	CASSQYAGNTEAFF	TGTGCCAGCAGTCAATATGCGGGGAACACTGAAGCTTTCTTT
TRBV4-3	TRBJ1-5	many	NA	CASSQDGNSNQPQHF	TGCGCCAGCAGCCAAGATGGAAATAGCAATCAGCCCCAGCATTTT
TRBV5-1	TRBJ1-1	many	NA	CASSGGGTAEAFF	TGCGCCAGCAGCGGGGGGGGGACGGCTGAAGCTTTCTTT
TRBV5-1	TRBJ2-7	NA	NA	CASSLGGRTNSEQYF	TGCGCCAGCAGCTTGGGGGGGCGGACTAATAGCGAGCAGTACTTC
TRBV20-1	TRBJ2-1	few	TRBD2	CSAISGSQSYNEQFF	TGCAGTGCTATTAGCGGGAGTCAGTCCTACAATGAGCAGTTCTTC
TRBV20-1	TRBJ2-7	NA	NA	CSASHGAPSSYEQYF	TGCAGTGCTAGTCATGGCGCCCCCAGCTCCTACGAGCAGTACTTC
TRBV5-1	TRBJ2-1	few	NA	CASSVDGTEGREQFF	TGCGCCAGCAGCGTAGACGGGACTGAGGGAAGGGAGCAGTTCTTC
TRBV12-5	TRBJ2-2	NA	NA	CASGLLIQMGRGRTGELFF	TGTGCTAGTGGTTTACTCATCCAGATGGGGCGCGGAAGGACCGGGGAGCTGTTTTTT
TRBV7-2	TRBJ1-6	many	NA	CASNDRASPLHF	TGTGCCAGCAACGACCGGGCCTCACCCCTCCACTTT
TRBV30	TRBJ2-2	NA	NA	CAWSVSRVGTGELFF	TGTGCCTGGAGTGTAAGCAGGGTCGGCACCGGGGAGCTGTTTTTT
TRBV20-1	TRBJ2-3	NA	TRBD2	CSASVTSGYTDTQYF	TGCAGTGCGTCCGTCACTAGCGGATACACAGATACGCAGTATTTT
TRBV6-1	TRBJ1-1	few	NA	CASRSDTWNTEAFF	TGTGCCAGCAGATCGGACACCTGGAACACTGAAGCTTTCTTT
TRBV29-1	TRBJ2-1	NA	TRBD2	CSVASGGSSYNEQFF	TGCAGCGTTGCTAGCGGGGGGAGCTCCTACAATGAGCAGTTCTTC
TRBV5-5	TRBJ2-7	many	NA	CASKRDLPYEQYF	TGTGCCAGTAAAAGGGACCTACCTTACGAGCAGTACTTC
TRBV5-6	TRBJ2-7	NA	TRBD1	CASSPLGTGVYEQYF	TGTGCCAGCAGCCCGTTGGGGACAGGGGTGTACGAGCAGTACTTC
TRBV19	TRBJ1-6	NA	TRBD1	CASSMTGGDGSPLHF	TGTGCCAGTAGTATGACAGGGGGCGACGGTTCACCCCTCCACTTT
TRBV29-1	TRBJ2-1	many	TRBD2	CSVSGGDSYNEQFF	TGCAGCGTTTCCGGGGGGGACTCCTACAATGAGCAGTTCTTC
TRBV10-2	TRBJ2-5	NA	NA	CASSEGGKETQYF	TGCGCCAGCAGTGAGGGGGGGAAAGAGACCCAGTACTTC
TRBV25-1	TRBJ2-5	NA	TRBD1	CASTGTGGQETQYF	TGTGCCAGCACGGGAACAGGGGGCCAAGAGACCCAGTACTTC
TRBV7-2	TRBJ2-7	few	TRBD2	CASSSGGGLSSYEQYF	TGTGCCAGCAGCTCTGGGGGGGGACTGAGCTCCTACGAGCAGTACTTC
TRBV7-3	TRBJ2-1	NA	TRBD2	CASSLLAGYNEQFF	TGTGCCAGCAGCTTACTAGCGGGTTACAATGAGCAGTTCTTC
TRBV4-3	TRBJ1-2	few	TRBD1	CASSQLLGVQGAGYGYTF	TGCGCCAGCAGCCAACTCTTGGGCGTTCAGGGGGCGGGCTATGGCTACACCTTC
TRBV30	TRBJ1-2	few	TRBD1	CAWNRDRGGYGYTF	TGTGCCTGGAACCGGGACAGGGGAGGCTATGGCTACACCTTC
TRBV6-5	TRBJ1-2	NA	NA	CASSYSRFMRAYGGYTF	TGTGCCAGCAGTTACTCGAGATTTATGAGGGCCTATGGTGGCTACACCTTC
TRBV4-2	TRBJ2-1	few	TRBD1	CASSQRGQGFNEQFF	TGTGCCAGCAGCCAAAGGGGACAGGGCTTCAATGAGCAGTTCTTC
TRBV5-5	TRBJ1-5	NA	TRBD1	CASSGRTGSGNQPQHF	TGTGCCAGCAGCGGAAGGACAGGGTCTGGCAATCAGCCCCAGCATTTT
TRBV7-9	TRBJ2-7	NA	TRBD2	CASSLGLAGGPRQYF	TGTGCCAGCAGCTTAGGTCTAGCGGGGGGGCCACGGCAGTACTTC
TRBV4-3	TRBJ2-3	few	TRBD2	CASSQELGLAGALEDTQYF	TGCGCCAGCAGCCAAGAGTTGGGGCTAGCGGGGGCCCTAGAAGATACGCAGTATTTT
TRBV12-3/TRBV12-4	TRBJ1-5	few	NA	CASRGNQGNQPQHF	TGTGCCAGCCGGGGTAACCAGGGGAATCAGCCCCAGCATTTT
TRBV25-1	TRBJ1-5	NA	TRBD1	CASSEGGQGTNQPQHF	TGTGCCAGCAGTGAAGGGGGACAGGGGACCAATCAGCCCCAGCATTTT
TRBV30	TRBJ1-2	many	TRBD1	CAWSSKGAVGYTF	TGTGCCTGGAGTAGTAAGGGGGCGGTCGGCTACACCTTC
TRBV9	TRBJ2-2	NA	TRBD2	CASSVGSLLADTGELFF	TGTGCCAGCAGCGTAGGAAGTTTGCTAGCGGACACCGGGGAGCTGTTTTTT
TRBV7-2	TRBJ2-5	many	NA	CASSLDLETQYF	TGTGCCAGCAGCTTAGACCTGGAGACCCAGTACTTC
TRBV5-1	TRBJ2-2	many	TRBD2	CASSSTSGRDPGELFF	TGCGCCAGCAGCTCGACTAGCGGGAGAGACCCCGGGGAGCTGTTTTTT
TRBV20-1	TRBJ1-1	NA	NA	CSARRTANTEAFF	TGCAGTGCTAGAAGGACAGCGAACACTGAAGCTTTCTTT